This TCR beta chain is from a study of tumor and adjacent non-tumor tissue in lung cancer. This clonotype showed up just once. The target antigen is unknown. RNA was extracted from bulk tissue without any cell sorting. This non-tumor lung sample came from over 3 cm beyond the tumor edge. Looked up from germline, CDR1 is SGHDN and CDR2 is FVKESK. There are 14 residues in the CDR3. V dropped 11 bases and J dropped 3 bases, with 18 bases sitting between them. A modified ARM-PCR protocol with three rounds of nested PCR amplified TCRbeta. Each CDR3 protein is one row after TCRdb ran MiXCR on the multiplex PCR reads. The sample gives 65,000 to 75,000 distinct CDR3 sequences, 75% to 85% of which show up once; more than 40% is in the top ten. Findings and caveats of the study: In normal lung, the top 100 clones were significantly more dominant than in tumor. Significantly higher TCR diversity was found in tumor than normal lung.

The sample consisted of distant non-tumor lung tissue. V usage is TRBV14 and J usage is TRBJ2-3, with a possible D match to TRBD2 (6 bases). This clonotype was obtained from a man aged 55 to 70 with non-small cell lung cancer. The CDR3 loop reads CAGKGGISTDTQYF. Written as DNA, the CDR3 is TGTGCCGGCAAGGGCGGGATTAGTACAGATACGCAGTATTTT. Full variable domain (remainder filled in from reference TRBV14 and TRBJ2-3): EAGVTQFPSHSVIEKGQTVTLRCDPISGHDNLYWYRRVMGKEIKFLLHFVKESKQDESGMPNNRFLAERTGGTYSTLKVQPAELEDSGVYFCAGKGGISTDTQYFGPGTRLTVL.